This TCR beta chain was observed in a study of cytotoxic CD8 clonotypes in ibrutinib-treated CLL. Clones were sequenced by immunoSEQ multiplex PCR, and TCRdb holds only the in-frame ones, with some missing. The sample has about 68,000 clones, around 65% seen once. Deletions cut 2 bases from V and 4 bases from J, with 3 bases between. The CDR3 has 11 amino acids. From germline, CDR1 is SGHRS and CDR2 YFSETQ. This TCR was sampled from a human donor with chronic lymphocytic leukemia. V and J are TRBV5-1 and TRBJ2-5; D unclear. Sample: PBMCs, taken after 12 months of ibrutinib treatment. The CDR3 loop is CASSLRETQYF. CDR3 DNA: TGCGCCAGCAGCTTACGAGAGACCCAGTACTTC.